This T cell receptor beta chain derives from a study of CD8+ T cells in alopecia areata. cDNA serving as the sequencing template came from extracted, reverse transcribed RNA. TCRdb's copy holds only in-frame clones and misses some; the assay was immunoSEQ multiplex PCR. The sample lists 150,000 or so clones, 50% to 60% occurring once. This CDR3 contains 17 residues. The germline CDR1 and CDR2 sequences are MGHRA and YSYEKL. Trimming removed 0 bases from V and 0 bases from J, with 15 bases in between. This clone was seen ten or more times. V usage is TRBV4-1 and J usage is TRBJ2-7; D call uncertain. Sequenced material: CD4+ T cells sorted from blood. The receptor was isolated from a human donor in good health. This CDR3 is CASSQDPGSSSSYEQYF. In DNA form, the CDR3 reads TGCGCCAGCAGCCAAGATCCCGGCAGCTCGAGCTCCTACGAGCAGTACTTC.